Below, one T cell receptor beta chain is given with its context. Its specificity is unknown. Libraries were prepared by immunoSEQ multiplex PCR; TCRdb keeps only in-frame clonotypes and omits some of them. Among about 160,000 clones listed, approximately 91% were seen once. The data were taken from a study of lymphopenia after photon versus proton radiotherapy. Study-level findings and limits: After the lymphocyte nadir, photon-treated repertoires showed oligoclonal expansion, especially of CD8+ Temra cells.

The CDR3 has 15 residues. Germline V gene sequence: CDR1 SEHNR, CDR2 FQNEAQ (reference sequence). V was cut by 6 bases and J by 5 bases, with 16 bases left in between. The TCR was taken from a man aged 50 or older with gastric cancer. The chain uses TRBV7-9 and TRBJ2-2, with TRBD1 as a possible D gene (7 bases). The sample consisted of peripheral blood, taken from a patient treated with photon-based radiotherapy. The CDR3 region has the DNA TGTGCCAGCAGTCCGGAGGGGGCGTATACCGGGGAGCTGTTTTTT. Protein product: CASSPEGAYTGELFF.